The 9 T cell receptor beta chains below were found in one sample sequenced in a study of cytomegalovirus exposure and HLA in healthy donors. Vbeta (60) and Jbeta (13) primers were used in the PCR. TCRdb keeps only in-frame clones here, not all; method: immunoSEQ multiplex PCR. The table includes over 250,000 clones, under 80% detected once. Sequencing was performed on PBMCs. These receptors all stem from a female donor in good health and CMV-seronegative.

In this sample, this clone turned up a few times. CDR3 region: CASSQPGHPNEYF. The CDR3 bases are TGTGCCAGCAGCCAGCCGGGACACCCCAACGAGTACTTC. The V and J genes are TRBV6-5 and TRBJ2-7; a possible D gene is TRBD1 (6 bases). V was pared by 6 bases and J by 11 bases, with 20 bases between. The CDR3 is 13 amino acids. CDR1 MNHEY and CDR2 SVGAGI come from the germline V gene.

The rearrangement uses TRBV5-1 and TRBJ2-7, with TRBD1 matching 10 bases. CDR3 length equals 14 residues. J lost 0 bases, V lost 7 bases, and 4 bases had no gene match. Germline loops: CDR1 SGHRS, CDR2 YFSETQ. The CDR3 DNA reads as TGCGCCAGCTCGTGGACAGGGGGCTCCTACGAGCAGTACTTC. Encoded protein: CASSWTGGSYEQYF.

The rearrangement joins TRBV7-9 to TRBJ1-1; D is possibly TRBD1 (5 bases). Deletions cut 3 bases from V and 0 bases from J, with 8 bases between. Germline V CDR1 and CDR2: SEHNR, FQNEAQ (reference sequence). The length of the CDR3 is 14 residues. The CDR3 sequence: CASSLGLMNTEAFF. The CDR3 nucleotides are TGTGCCAGCAGCTTGGGACTTATGAACACTGAAGCTTTCTTT.

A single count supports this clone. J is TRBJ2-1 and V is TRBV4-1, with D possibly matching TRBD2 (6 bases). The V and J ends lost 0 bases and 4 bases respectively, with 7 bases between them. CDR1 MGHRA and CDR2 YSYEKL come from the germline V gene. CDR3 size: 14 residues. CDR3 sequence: CASSQELAYNEQFF. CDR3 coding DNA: TGCGCCAGCAGCCAAGAACTAGCTTACAATGAGCAGTTCTTC.

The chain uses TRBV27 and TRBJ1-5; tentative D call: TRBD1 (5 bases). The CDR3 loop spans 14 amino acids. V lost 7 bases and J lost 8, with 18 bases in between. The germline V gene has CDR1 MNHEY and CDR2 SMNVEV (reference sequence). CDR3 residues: CASTNRKGREPQHF. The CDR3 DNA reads TGTGCCAGCACAAACCGAAAGGGGCGAGAGCCCCAGCATTTT.

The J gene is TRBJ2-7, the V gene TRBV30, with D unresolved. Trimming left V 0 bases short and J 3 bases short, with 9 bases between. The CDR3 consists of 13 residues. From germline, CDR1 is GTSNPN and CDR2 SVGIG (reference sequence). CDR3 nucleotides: TGTGCCTGGAGTGTACCCAGAAACTACGAGCAGTACTTC. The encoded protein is CAWSVPRNYEQYF.

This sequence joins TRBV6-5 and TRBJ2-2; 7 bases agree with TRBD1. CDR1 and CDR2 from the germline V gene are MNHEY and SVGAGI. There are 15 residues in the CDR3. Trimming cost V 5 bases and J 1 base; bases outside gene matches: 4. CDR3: CASSRGQKNTGELFF. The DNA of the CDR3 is TGTGCCAGCAGTCGGGGACAGAAGAACACCGGGGAGCTGTTTTTT.

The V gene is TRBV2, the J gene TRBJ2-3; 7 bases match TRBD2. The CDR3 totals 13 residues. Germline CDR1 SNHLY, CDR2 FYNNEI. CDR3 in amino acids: CAGVETSRDTQYF. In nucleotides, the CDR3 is TGTGCGGGGGTCGAGACTAGCCGAGATACGCAGTATTTT.

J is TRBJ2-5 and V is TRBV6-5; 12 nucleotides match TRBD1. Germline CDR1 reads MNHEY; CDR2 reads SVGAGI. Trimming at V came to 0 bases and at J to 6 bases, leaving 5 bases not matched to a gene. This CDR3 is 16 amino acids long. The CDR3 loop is CASSYSGTGGAKTQYF. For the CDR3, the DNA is TGTGCCAGCAGTTACTCCGGGACAGGGGGCGCGAAGACCCAGTACTTC.